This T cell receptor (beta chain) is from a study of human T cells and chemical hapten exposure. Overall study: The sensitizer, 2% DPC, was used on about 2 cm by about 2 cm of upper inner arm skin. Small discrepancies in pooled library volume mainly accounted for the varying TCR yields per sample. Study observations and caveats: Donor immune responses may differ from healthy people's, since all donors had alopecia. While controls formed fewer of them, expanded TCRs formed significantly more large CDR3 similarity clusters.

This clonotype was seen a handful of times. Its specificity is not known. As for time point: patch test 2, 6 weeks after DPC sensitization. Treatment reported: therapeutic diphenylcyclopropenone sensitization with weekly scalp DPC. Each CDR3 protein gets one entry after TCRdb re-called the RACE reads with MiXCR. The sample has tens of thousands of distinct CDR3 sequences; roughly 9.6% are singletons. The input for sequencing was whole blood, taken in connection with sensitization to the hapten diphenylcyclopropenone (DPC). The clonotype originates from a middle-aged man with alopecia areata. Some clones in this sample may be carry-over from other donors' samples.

The DNA for the CDR3 is TGTGCCAGCAGTTGGGAGGGTCCCCCTTACGAGCAGTACTTC. Translated: CASSWEGPPYEQYF. The rearrangement joins TRBV28 to TRBJ2-7; 7 nucleotides agree with TRBD2. V gave up 4 bases and J gave up 4 bases; unmatched junction bases: 7. This CDR3 is 14 amino acids long. Germline V gene lookup returns CDR1 MDHEN and CDR2 SYDVKM.